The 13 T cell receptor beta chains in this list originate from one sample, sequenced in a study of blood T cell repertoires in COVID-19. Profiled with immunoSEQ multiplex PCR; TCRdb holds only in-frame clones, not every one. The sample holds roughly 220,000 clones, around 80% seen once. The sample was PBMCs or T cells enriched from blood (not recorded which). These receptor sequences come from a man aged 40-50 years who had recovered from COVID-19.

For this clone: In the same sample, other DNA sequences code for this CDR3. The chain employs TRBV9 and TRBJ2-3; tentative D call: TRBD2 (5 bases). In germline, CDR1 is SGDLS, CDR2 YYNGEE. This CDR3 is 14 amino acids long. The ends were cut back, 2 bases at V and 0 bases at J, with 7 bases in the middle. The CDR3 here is CASSVGGSTDTQYF. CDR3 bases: TGTGCCAGCAGCGTTGGCGGGAGCACAGATACGCAGTATTTT.

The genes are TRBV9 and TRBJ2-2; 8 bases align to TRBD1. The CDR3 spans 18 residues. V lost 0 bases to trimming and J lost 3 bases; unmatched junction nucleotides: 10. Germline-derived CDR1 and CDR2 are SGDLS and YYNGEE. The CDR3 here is CASSVEGRGRGDTGELFF. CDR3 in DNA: TGTGCCAGCAGCGTAGAAGGCAGGGGGCGCGGGGACACCGGGGAGCTGTTTTTT.

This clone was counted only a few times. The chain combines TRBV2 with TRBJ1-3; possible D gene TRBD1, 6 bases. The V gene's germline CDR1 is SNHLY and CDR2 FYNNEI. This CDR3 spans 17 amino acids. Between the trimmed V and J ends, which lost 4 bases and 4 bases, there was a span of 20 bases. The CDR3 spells CASSVLHQGQRGNTIYF. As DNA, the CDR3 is TGTGCCAGCAGTGTGCTTCATCAGGGGCAGAGGGGAAACACCATATATTTT. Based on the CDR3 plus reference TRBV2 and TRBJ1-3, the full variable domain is EPEVTQTPSHQVTQMGQEVILRCVPISNHLYFYWYRQILGQKVEFLVSFYNNEISEKSEIFDDQFSVERPDGSNFTLKIRSTKLEDSAMYFCASSVLHQGQRGNTIYFGEGSWLTVV.

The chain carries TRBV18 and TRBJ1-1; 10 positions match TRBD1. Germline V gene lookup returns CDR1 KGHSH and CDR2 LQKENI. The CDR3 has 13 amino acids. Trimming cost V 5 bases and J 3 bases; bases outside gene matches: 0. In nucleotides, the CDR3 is TGTGCCAGCTCAGGGACAGGGGACACTGAAGCTTTCTTT. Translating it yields CASSGTGDTEAFF.

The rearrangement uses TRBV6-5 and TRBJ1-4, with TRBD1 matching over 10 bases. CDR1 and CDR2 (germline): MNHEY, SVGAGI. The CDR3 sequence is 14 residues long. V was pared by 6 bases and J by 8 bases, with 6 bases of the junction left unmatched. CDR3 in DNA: TGTGCCAGCAGATCTCGGACAGGGGGGGAAAAACTGTTTTTT. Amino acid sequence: CASRSRTGGEKLFF.

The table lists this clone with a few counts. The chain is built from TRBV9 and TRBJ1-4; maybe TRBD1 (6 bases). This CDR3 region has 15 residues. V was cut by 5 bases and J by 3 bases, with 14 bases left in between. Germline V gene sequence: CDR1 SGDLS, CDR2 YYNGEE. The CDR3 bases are TGTGCCAGCAGTGGAGTGGGGGCATCTAATGAAAAACTGTTTTTT. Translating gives CASSGVGASNEKLFF.

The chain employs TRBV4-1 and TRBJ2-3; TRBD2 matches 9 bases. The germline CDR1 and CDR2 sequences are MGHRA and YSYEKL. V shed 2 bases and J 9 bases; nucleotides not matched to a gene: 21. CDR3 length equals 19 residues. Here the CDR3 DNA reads TGCGCCAGCAGCCAACCCCTTAGGGGACTAGCCGGCGGCGAGGGGACGCAGTATTTT. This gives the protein CASSQPLRGLAGGEGTQYF.

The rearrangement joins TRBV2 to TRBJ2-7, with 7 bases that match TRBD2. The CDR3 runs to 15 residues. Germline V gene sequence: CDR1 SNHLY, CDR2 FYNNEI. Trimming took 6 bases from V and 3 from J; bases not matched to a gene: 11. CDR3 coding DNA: TGTGCCAGCAGCCACTCCGGGACTATCCACTACGAGCAGTACTTC. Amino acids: CASSHSGTIHYEQYF.

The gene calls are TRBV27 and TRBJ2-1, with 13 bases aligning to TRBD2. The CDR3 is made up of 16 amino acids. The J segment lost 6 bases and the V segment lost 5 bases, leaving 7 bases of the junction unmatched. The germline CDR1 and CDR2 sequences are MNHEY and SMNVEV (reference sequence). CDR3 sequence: CASSPTTSGRPNEQFF. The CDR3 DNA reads TGTGCCAGCAGTCCCACGACTAGCGGGAGGCCCAATGAGCAGTTCTTC.

The CDR3 reads CASRNRGGGEKLFF. The DNA for the CDR3 is TGTGCCAGCAGGAACAGGGGCGGTGGCGAAAAACTGTTTTTT. This rearrangement joins TRBV6-5 to TRBJ1-4, with TRBD1 matching over 7 bases. The germline V gene has CDR1 MNHEY and CDR2 SVGAGI. CDR3 size: 14 residues. The V and J ends lost 6 bases and 8 bases, in that order; junction bases with no gene match: 9.

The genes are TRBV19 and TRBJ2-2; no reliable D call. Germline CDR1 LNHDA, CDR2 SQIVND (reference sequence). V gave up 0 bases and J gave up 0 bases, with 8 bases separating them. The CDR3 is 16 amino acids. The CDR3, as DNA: TGTGCCAGTAGTATAGAACGTCTATCGAACACCGGGGAGCTGTTTTTT. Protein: CASSIERLSNTGELFF.

As DNA, the CDR3 is TGTGCCAGCAGCTTAAGGACAGCGTCAGATACGCAGTATTTT. Protein product: CASSLRTASDTQYF. The chain carries TRBV7-2 and TRBJ2-3; weak D call: TRBD1 (6 bases). There are 14 residues in the CDR3. The germline V gene encodes CDR1 SGHTA and CDR2 FQGNSA. The V gene lost 2 bases and the J gene lost 4 bases, with 10 bases spanning the gap.

The CDR3 here is CASSRDRVFNQPQHF. The CDR3 DNA is TGTGCCAGCAGTAGGGACAGGGTGTTTAATCAGCCCCAGCATTTT. This chain connects TRBV7-8 to TRBJ1-5; 9 bases map to TRBD1. CDR1 and CDR2 from the germline V gene are SGHVS and FQNEAQ. The CDR3 is 15 amino acids. V lost 6 bases, J lost 4 bases, and 7 bases stayed unmatched.